The clone carrying this T cell receptor (beta chain) appeared a few times. Its antigen is unidentified. CDR1 and CDR2 (germline): SGHTS, YDEGEE. Unmatched junction bases numbered 3, after V lost 0 bases and J lost 1 base. The CDR3 is 16 residues long. The PCR made use of 60 Vbeta and 13 Jbeta primers. Some clones are missing from TCRdb's copy, which holds only in-frame ones; the method was immunoSEQ multiplex PCR. The data hold around 140,000 clones, with about four fifths observed a single time. These data are taken from a study of cytomegalovirus exposure and HLA in healthy donors. Whole-study findings and limits: Roughly uniform depth of sequencing across donors was assumed in presence/absence analyses. Researchers catalogued approximately 170 TCR beta chains as cytomegalovirus-associated.

Unrecorded immune exposures were likely, despite nominal health at sampling. The TCR sequence derives from a man in his forties in good health and CMV-seronegative. This chain uses TRBV5-8 with TRBJ2-3, with 9 bases lining up with TRBD2. The sample was PBMCs. CDR3 region: CASSLGASGGTDTQYF. CDR3 nucleotides: TGTGCCAGCAGCTTGGGGGCTAGCGGGGGCACAGATACGCAGTATTTT.